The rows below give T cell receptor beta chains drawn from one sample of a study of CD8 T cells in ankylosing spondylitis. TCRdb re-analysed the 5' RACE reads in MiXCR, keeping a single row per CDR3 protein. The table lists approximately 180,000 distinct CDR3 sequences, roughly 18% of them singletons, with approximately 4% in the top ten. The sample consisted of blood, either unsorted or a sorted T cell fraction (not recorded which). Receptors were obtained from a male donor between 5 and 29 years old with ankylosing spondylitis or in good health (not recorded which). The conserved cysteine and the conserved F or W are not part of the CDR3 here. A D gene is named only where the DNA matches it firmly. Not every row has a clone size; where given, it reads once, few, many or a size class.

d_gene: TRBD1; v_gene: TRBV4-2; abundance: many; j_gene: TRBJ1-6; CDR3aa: ASSQPGTANSPLH
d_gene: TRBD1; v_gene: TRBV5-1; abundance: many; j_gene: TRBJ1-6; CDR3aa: ASSGGQANNSPLH
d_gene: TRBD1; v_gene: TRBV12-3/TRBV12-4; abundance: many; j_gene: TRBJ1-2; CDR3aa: ASSSSTGVGGYT
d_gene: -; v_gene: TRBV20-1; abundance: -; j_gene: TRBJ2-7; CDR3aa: SAKDSYEQY
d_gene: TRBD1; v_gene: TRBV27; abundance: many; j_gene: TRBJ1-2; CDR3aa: ASREQGFAHYGYT
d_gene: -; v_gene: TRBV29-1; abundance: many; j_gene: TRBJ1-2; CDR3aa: SVGGPLIGYT
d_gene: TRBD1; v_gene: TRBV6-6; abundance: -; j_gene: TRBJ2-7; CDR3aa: ASSQGTGVYEQY
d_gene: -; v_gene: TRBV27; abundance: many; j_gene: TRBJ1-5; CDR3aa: ASSPGGGSQPQH
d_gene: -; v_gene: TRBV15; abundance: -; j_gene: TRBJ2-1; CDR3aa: ATTTPGRSEQF
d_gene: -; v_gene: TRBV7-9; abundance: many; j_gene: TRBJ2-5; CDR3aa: ASTPGGASWETQY
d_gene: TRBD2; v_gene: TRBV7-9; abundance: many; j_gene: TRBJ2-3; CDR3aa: ASSLAAGGADTQY
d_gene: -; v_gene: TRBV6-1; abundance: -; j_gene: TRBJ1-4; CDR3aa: ASSELRSGGEKLF
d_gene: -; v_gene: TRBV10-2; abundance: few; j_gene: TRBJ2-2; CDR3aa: ASSERTGDTGELF
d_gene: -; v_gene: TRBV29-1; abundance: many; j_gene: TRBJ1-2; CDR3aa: SVHLRANYGYT
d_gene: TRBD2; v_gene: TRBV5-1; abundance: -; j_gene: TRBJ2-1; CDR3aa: ASSPGGRYNEQF
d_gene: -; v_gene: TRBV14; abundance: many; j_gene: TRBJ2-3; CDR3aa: ASSPYGGGTDTQY
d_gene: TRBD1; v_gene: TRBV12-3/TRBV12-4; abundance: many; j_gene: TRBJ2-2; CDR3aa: ASSSGTGVPAGELF
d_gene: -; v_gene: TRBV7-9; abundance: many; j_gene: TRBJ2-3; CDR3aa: ASSSLGDAPDTQY
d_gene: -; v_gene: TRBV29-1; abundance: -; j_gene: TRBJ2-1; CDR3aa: SVDLLSYYNEQF
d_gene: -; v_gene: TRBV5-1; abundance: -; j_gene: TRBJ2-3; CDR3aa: ASSLQRDKRY
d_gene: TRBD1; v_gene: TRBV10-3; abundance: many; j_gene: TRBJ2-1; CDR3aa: AISERGTGESDEQF
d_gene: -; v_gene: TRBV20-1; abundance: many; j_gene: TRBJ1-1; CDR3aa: SARDQVGGKAF
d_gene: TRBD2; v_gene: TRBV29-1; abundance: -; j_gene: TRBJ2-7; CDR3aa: SVAPFSGATYEQY
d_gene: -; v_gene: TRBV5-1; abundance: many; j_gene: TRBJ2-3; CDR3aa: ASSLALASSTDTQY
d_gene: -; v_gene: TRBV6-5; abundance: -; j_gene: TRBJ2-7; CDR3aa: ASSRDIYYEQY
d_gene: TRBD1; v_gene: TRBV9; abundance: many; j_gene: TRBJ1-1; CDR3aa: ASSVDTGGAMNTEAF
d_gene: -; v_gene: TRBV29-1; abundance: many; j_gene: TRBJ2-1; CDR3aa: SHPGPASYNEQF
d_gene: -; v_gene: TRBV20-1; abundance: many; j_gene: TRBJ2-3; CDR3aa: SASEGDWAAQY
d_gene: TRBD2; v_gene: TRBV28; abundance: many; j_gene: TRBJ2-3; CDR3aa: ASSLLAKTGGRIDTQY
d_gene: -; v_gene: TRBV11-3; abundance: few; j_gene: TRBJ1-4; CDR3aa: ASSAPNMGATNEKLF
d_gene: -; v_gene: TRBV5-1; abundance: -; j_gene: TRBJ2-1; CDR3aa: ASSLVGQTNNEQF
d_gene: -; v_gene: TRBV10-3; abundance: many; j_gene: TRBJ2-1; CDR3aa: AISDGTFDEQF
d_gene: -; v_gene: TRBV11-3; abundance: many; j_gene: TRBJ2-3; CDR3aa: ASSPRPNTLMTDTQY
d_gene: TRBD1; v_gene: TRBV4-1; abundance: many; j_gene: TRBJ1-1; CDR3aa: ASSHLDRGLGNTEAF
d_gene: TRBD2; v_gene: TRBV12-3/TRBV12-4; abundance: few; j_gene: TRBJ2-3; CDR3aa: ASSSRLAGVEDTQY
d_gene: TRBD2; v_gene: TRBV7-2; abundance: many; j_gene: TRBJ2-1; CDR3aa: ASGGGTNEQF
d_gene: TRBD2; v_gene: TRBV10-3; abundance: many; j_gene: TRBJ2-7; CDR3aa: AISADSGNEQY
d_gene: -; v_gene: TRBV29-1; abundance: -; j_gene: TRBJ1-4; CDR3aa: SVEAGYEKLF
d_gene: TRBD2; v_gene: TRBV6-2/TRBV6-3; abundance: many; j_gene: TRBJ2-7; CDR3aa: ASSLAGGPYEQY
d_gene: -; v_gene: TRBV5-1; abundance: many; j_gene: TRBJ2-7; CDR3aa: ASSLGIGGAYEQY
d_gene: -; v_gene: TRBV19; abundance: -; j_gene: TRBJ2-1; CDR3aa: ASSIWDSSDEQF
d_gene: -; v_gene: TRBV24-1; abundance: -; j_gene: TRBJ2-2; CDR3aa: ATSDWQGGATGELF
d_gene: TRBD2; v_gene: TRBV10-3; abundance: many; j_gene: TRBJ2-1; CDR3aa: AISERLAASVDEQF
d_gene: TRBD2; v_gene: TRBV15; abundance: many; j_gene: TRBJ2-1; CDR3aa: ATSELAGVLNEQF
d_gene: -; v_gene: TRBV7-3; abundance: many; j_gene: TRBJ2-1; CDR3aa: ASSLIGGGTGNEQF